Listed below are T cell receptor beta chains from one sample, sequenced in a study of blood T cell repertoires in COVID-19. Sequencing used immunoSEQ multiplex PCR; TCRdb keeps in-frame clones, though not all of them. The table records some 200,000 clones, about three quarters of them present only once. Sequences were obtained from peripheral blood. These receptor sequences come from a woman aged 70-85 years with acute or convalescent COVID-19. The CDR3 runs from the conserved cysteine through the conserved F or W. Fields, in order: D gene, V gene, J gene, clone size, CDR3 protein, CDR3 DNA. D genes are given only for firm matches. Where a row states a size, it is once, few, many or the class of an expanded clone; other rows omit it.

TRBD1	TRBV5-4	TRBJ2-1	NA	CASRDRGLYNEQFF	TGTGCCAGCAGGGACAGGGGGCTGTACAATGAGCAGTTCTTC
TRBD1	TRBV7-6	TRBJ1-5	NA	CASSLGTGDSNQPQHF	TGTGCCAGCAGCCTTGGGACAGGGGATAGCAATCAGCCCCAGCATTTT
TRBD1	TRBV2	TRBJ1-1	NA	CASSVRRDRGNTEAFF	TGTGCCAGCAGTGTCCGTCGGGACAGGGGGAACACTGAAGCTTTCTTT
NA	TRBV6-1	TRBJ2-2	NA	CASSEVHSITGELFF	TGTGCCAGCAGTGAAGTGCACAGTATTACCGGGGAGCTGTTTTTT
NA	TRBV5-4	TRBJ2-3	NA	CASSSSSGAVTDTQYF	TGTGCCAGCAGCTCTTCGAGCGGAGCAGTCACAGATACGCAGTATTTT
NA	TRBV24-1	TRBJ2-1	NA	CATGQRALRFNEQFF	TGTGCCACGGGTCAGCGGGCGTTACGATTCAATGAGCAGTTCTTC
TRBD2	TRBV20-1	TRBJ2-1	once	CSASRSSGRDYNEQFF	TGCAGTGCTAGTAGGTCGAGCGGGAGGGACTACAATGAGCAGTTCTTC
TRBD2	TRBV7-6	TRBJ2-2	NA	CASSRPAGGVQTGELFF	TGTGCCAGCAGCCGTCCTGCCGGGGGGGTTCAAACCGGGGAGCTGTTTTTT
NA	TRBV20-1	TRBJ2-4	NA	CSARDLSIQYF	TGCAGTGCTAGAGATTTGAGTATTCAGTACTTC
TRBD1	TRBV2	TRBJ2-7	NA	CASSGTGSYEQYF	TGTGCCAGCTCCGGGACAGGGAGCTACGAGCAGTACTTC
TRBD1	TRBV27	TRBJ2-5	few	CASSPLAGQGEETQYF	TGTGCCAGCAGTCCCTTGGCGGGACAGGGAGAAGAGACCCAGTACTTC
TRBD1	TRBV18	TRBJ1-1	NA	CASSGQGGNTEAFF	TGTGCCAGCTCAGGGCAGGGGGGAAACACTGAAGCTTTCTTT
TRBD2	TRBV28	TRBJ2-7	NA	CATHLAGEDYEQYF	TGTGCCACCCACCTAGCGGGAGAAGACTACGAGCAGTACTTC
TRBD1	TRBV13	TRBJ2-1	NA	CASRKTGGESNEQFF	TGTGCCAGCAGGAAAACAGGGGGCGAAAGTAATGAGCAGTTCTTC
TRBD1	TRBV11-3	TRBJ2-2	NA	CASSFSGTGKNGELFF	TGTGCCAGCAGCTTTTCCGGGACAGGGAAAAACGGGGAGCTGTTTTTT